These T cell receptor beta chains were read from a single sample in a study of cytomegalovirus exposure and HLA in healthy donors. The data were produced by immunoSEQ multiplex PCR, yet TCRdb's version contains in-frame clones alone and is incomplete. The table lists about 120,000 clones, more than 70% of them singletons. Sequenced sample: PBMCs. These TCRs come from a woman between 45 and 60 years old in good health and CMV-seropositive. Both conserved end residues are part of each CDR3. The D gene is left open where the match is weak. The listing skips clone size in some rows; elsewhere it reads once, few, many or a size class.

v_gene	j_gene	d_gene	abundance	CDR3aa	CDR3nt
TRBV11-2	TRBJ2-7	TRBD2	NA	CASSSINRGRAGIYEQYF	TGTGCCAGCAGCTCCATTAACCGGGGGAGGGCGGGAATATACGAGCAGTACTTC
TRBV20-1	TRBJ2-3	NA	NA	CSAVFGDTQYF	TGCAGTGCTGTTTTTGGCGATACGCAGTATTTT
TRBV2	TRBJ2-1	NA	few	CASSERFSYNEQFF	TGTGCCAGCAGTGAGCGTTTCTCCTACAATGAGCAGTTCTTC
TRBV29-1	TRBJ2-1	NA	few	CSVNPFGSYNEQFF	TGCAGCGTTAACCCCTTCGGCTCCTACAATGAGCAGTTCTTC
TRBV6-5	TRBJ2-5	NA	NA	CASSSTGRRGETQYF	TGTGCCAGCAGTAGTACTGGGAGAAGAGGAGAGACCCAGTACTTC
TRBV7-2	TRBJ2-7	NA	NA	CASKKGGSNDEQYF	TGTGCCAGCAAGAAGGGGGGGTCTAACGACGAGCAGTACTTC
TRBV4-1	TRBJ1-2	NA	NA	CASSPTANYGYTF	TGCGCCAGCAGCCCCACGGCTAACTATGGCTACACCTTC
TRBV5-1	TRBJ2-7	NA	NA	CASSSQGHEQYF	TGCGCCAGCAGCTCGCAGGGGCACGAGCAGTACTTC
TRBV6-5	TRBJ2-7	NA	NA	CASSYSSFGYEQYF	TGTGCCAGCAGTTACTCAAGTTTCGGGTACGAGCAGTACTTC
TRBV15	TRBJ2-3	NA	NA	CATSRLSTDTQYF	TGTGCCACCAGCAGACTTAGCACAGATACGCAGTATTTT